The 24 T cell receptor beta chains reported below all come from one sample, sequenced in a study of T cell clones after liver transplantation. The assay was immunoSEQ multiplex PCR, and TCRdb's table has in-frame clones only and misses some. The data show roughly 100,000 clones, approximately 79% seen once. The sequencing used CD4+ T cells from blood, collected around 4 years after liver transplant. The origin of the receptors is a human patient who received a liver transplant. Some T cells may trace back to the graft donor.

A single count supports this clone. The V call is TRBV7-8, the J call TRBJ1-1; D unresolved. Germline-derived CDR1 and CDR2 are SGHVS and FQNEAQ. V lost 1 base to trimming and J lost 0 bases, with 3 bases between them. There are 13 residues in the CDR3. CDR3 sequence: CASSLVLNTEAFF. Here the CDR3 DNA reads TGTGCCAGCAGCTTAGTGCTGAACACTGAAGCTTTCTTT.

The chain uses TRBV14 and TRBJ1-1; TRBD1 might be the D (5 bases). V dropped 0 bases and J dropped 6 bases, with 11 bases sitting between them. The CDR3 contains 14 residues. Germline CDR1 is SGHDN and CDR2 is FVKESK. The CDR3 DNA reads TGTGCCAGCAGCCAAGATTCCAGGGTCTCTGAAGCTTTCTTT. Amino acid sequence: CASSQDSRVSEAFF. The full variable domain, with the rest looked up from reference TRBV14 and TRBJ1-1, is EAGVTQFPSHSVIEKGQTVTLRCDPISGHDNLYWYRRVMGKEIKFLLHFVKESKQDESGMPNNRFLAERTGGTYSTLKVQPAELEDSGVYFCASSQDSRVSEAFFGQGTRLTVV.

The CDR3 DNA is TGTGCCAGCAGCTTAGAAGGCGGACGGGGGTTCTTC. Protein: CASSLEGGRGFF. The rearrangement uses TRBV7-9 and TRBJ2-1, with D tentatively TRBD2 (5 bases). CDR3 size: 12 residues. The V end was cut by 1 base, the J end by 15 bases, with 13 bases between. Germline CDR1 is SEHNR and CDR2 is FQNEAQ (reference sequence).

The rearrangement joins TRBV5-1 to TRBJ1-2, with TRBD1 identical over 10 bases. With V trimmed by 4 bases and J by 4 bases, 10 bases remained unmatched. The V gene's germline CDR1 is SGHRS and CDR2 YFSETQ. This CDR3 spans 16 amino acids. The CDR3 DNA reads TGCGCCAGCAGCCCCGGGACAGGGGAGGACGGCTATGGCTACACCTTC. Its protein is CASSPGTGEDGYGYTF.

The chain has TRBV6-1 and TRBJ2-7; a possible D gene is TRBD2 (6 bases). This CDR3 has 13 amino acids. Germline V gene lookup returns CDR1 MNHNS and CDR2 SASEGT. The V gene lost 8 bases and the J gene lost 7 bases, with 18 bases spanning the gap. The CDR3 sequence is CASGRSSVEEQYF. CDR3 bases: TGTGCCAGCGGGAGGAGTTCGGTTGAAGAGCAGTACTTC.

This chain connects TRBV5-1 to TRBJ1-2; D not certain. Germline V gives CDR1 SGHRS, CDR2 YFSETQ. V dropped 0 bases and J dropped 6 bases, with 9 bases sitting between them. The CDR3 sequence is 13 residues long. CDR3 amino acids: CASSLDVLNGYTF. The CDR3 region has the DNA TGCGCCAGCAGCTTGGATGTTCTGAATGGCTACACCTTC.

This clone was counted between two and nine times. The V gene is TRBV2, the J gene TRBJ2-1; D ambiguous. The CDR3 runs 13 residues. Trimming left V 5 bases short and J 7 bases short, with 12 bases between. The V gene's germline CDR1 is SNHLY and CDR2 FYNNEI. In DNA, the CDR3 is TGTGCCAGCAGTCCCCCAGGTTCGAATGAGCAGTTCTTC. Translated, it gives CASSPPGSNEQFF.

The chain recombines TRBV9 with TRBJ2-3; possibly TRBD1 for D (5 bases). The CDR3 runs to 16 residues. Trimming left V 2 bases short and J 3 bases short, with 16 bases between. Germline-derived CDR1 and CDR2 are SGDLS and YYNGEE. The CDR3 loop reads CASSVGRGGRTDTQYF. The CDR3 coding sequence is TGTGCCAGCAGCGTGGGAAGGGGCGGACGTACAGATACGCAGTATTTT.

V gene TRBV30 combines with J gene TRBJ1-2, with TRBD1 identical over 7 bases. CDR3 size: 15 residues. From germline, CDR1 is GTSNPN and CDR2 SVGIG (reference sequence). The trim removed 3 bases at V and 9 bases at J, leaving 16 bases unmatched. CDR3 protein: CAWSRSRDSVGSYTF. In nucleotides, the CDR3 is TGTGCCTGGAGCCGTTCCCGGGACAGTGTTGGTAGCTACACCTTC.

This clone was detected only a few times. V usage is TRBV27 and J usage is TRBJ1-5, with 8 positions matching TRBD1. The V gene's germline CDR1 is MNHEY and CDR2 SMNVEV (reference sequence). The CDR3 covers 16 residues. Trimming cost V 3 bases and J 5 bases; bases outside gene matches: 9. CDR3 sequence: CASSLDREGRDQPQHF. The DNA for the CDR3 is TGTGCCAGCAGTTTGGACAGGGAAGGGAGGGATCAGCCCCAGCATTTT.

The V and J genes are TRBV7-8 and TRBJ1-2, with a possible D match to TRBD1 (6 bases). CDR1 is SGHVS, CDR2 FQNEAQ, per germline. The CDR3 consists of 15 residues. V was cut by 4 bases and J by 0 bases, with 12 bases left in between. CDR3 sequence: CASSWGAVTNYGYTF. The CDR3 DNA follows: TGTGCCAGCAGCTGGGGGGCAGTGACTAACTATGGCTACACCTTC.

This clone has a handful of counts. This sequence joins TRBV12-5 and TRBJ1-5, with no clear D. Germline V gene data show CDR1 as LGHNT and CDR2 as FRNRAP. The CDR3 is 15 residues long. V shed 3 bases and J shed 4 bases, with 13 bases lying between them. The CDR3 DNA reads TGTGCTAGTGGTTTCGGCCCGGAAGGGAATCAGCCCCAGCATTTT. The encoded protein is CASGFGPEGNQPQHF. Full variable domain (missing parts from reference TRBV12-5 and TRBJ1-5): DARVTQTPRHKVTEMGQEVTMRCQPILGHNTVFWYRQTMMQGLELLAYFRNRAPLDDSGMPKDRFSAEMPDATLATLKIQPSEPRDSAVYFCASGFGPEGNQPQHFGDGTRLSIL.

The chain joins TRBV7-2 to TRBJ2-7; no firm D call. CDR1 and CDR2 from the germline V gene are SGHTA and FQGNSA. V dropped 4 bases and J dropped 5 bases, with 18 bases sitting between them. The CDR3 runs to 15 residues. The CDR3 region has the DNA TGTGCCAGCAGCTCAGGTTGGTCTGTCGGCGACGAGCAGTACTTC. This encodes CASSSGWSVGDEQYF.

The chain joins TRBV5-1 to TRBJ2-2, with 13 bases matching TRBD2. Germline lookup yields CDR1 SGHRS and CDR2 YFSETQ. V shed 5 bases and J 4 bases; nucleotides not matched to a gene: 8. This CDR3 contains 17 residues. In DNA form, the CDR3 reads TGCGCCAGCAGAACCTCACTAGCGGGAGGGCCCACCGGGGAGCTGTTTTTT. The encoded protein is CASRTSLAGGPTGELFF.

V gene TRBV19 combines with J gene TRBJ1-3, with D unclear. The CDR3 has 15 residues. Germline assignment: CDR1 LNHDA and CDR2 SQIVND (reference sequence). V gave up 2 bases and J gave up 0 bases, with 8 bases separating them. The CDR3 nucleotides read TGTGCCAGTAGTATACAGGCTTACTCTGGAAACACCATATATTTT. It is translated as CASSIQAYSGNTIYF.

The chain employs TRBV6-1 and TRBJ1-5; D is possibly TRBD1 (5 bases). Trimming took off 7 bases at V and 3 bases at J, with 13 bases between the two ends. Germline values: CDR1 MNHNS, CDR2 SASEGT. The CDR3 loop spans 14 amino acids. The CDR3 nucleotides read TGTGCCAGCACATCCGACAGATACAATCAGCCCCAGCATTTT. It is translated as CASTSDRYNQPQHF.

This chain links TRBV6-5 with TRBJ2-3, with D possibly being TRBD2 (6 bases). Germline values: CDR1 MNHEY, CDR2 SVGAGI. Between the trimmed V and J ends, which lost 4 bases and 0 bases, there was a span of 8 bases. The CDR3 sequence is 14 residues long. CDR3 bases: TGTGCCAGCAGTTTGGGACTCAGCACAGATACGCAGTATTTT. Protein sequence: CASSLGLSTDTQYF.

The rearrangement uses TRBV6-5 and TRBJ2-7; D is perhaps TRBD1 (6 bases). The CDR3 runs 16 residues. Per the germline V gene, CDR1 is MNHEY and CDR2 is SVGAGI. V dropped 2 bases and J dropped 2 bases, with 16 bases sitting between them. The CDR3 sequence: CASSYHGQNPAYEQYF. The CDR3 DNA reads as TGTGCCAGCAGTTACCACGGACAGAATCCTGCCTACGAGCAGTACTTC.

This clone has only one observation. The J gene is TRBJ1-2, the V gene TRBV19; 7 bases map to TRBD1. Trimming removed 9 bases from V and 5 bases from J; junction bases left unmatched: 6. The germline CDR1 and CDR2 sequences are LNHDA and SQIVND (reference sequence). The CDR3 sequence is 12 residues long. The CDR3 loop is CASRDRVYGYTF. The CDR3 DNA follows: TGTGCCAGCCGAGACAGGGTTTATGGCTACACCTTC.

V usage is TRBV7-6 and J usage is TRBJ2-4, with D perhaps matching TRBD1 (6 bases). V was clipped by 0 bases and J by 3 bases, with 15 bases between them. This CDR3 has 17 amino acids. Germline V CDR1 and CDR2: SGHVS, FNYEAQ. Here the CDR3 reads CASSLAPPQGYKNIQYF. CDR3 bases: TGTGCCAGCAGCTTAGCGCCCCCACAGGGATACAAAAACATTCAGTACTTC. Full variable domain (remainder filled in from reference TRBV7-6 and TRBJ2-4): GAGVSQSPRYKVTKRGQDVALRCDPISGHVSLYWYRQALGQGPEFLTYFNYEAQQDKSGLPNDRFSAERPEGSISTLTIQRTEQRDSAMYRCASSLAPPQGYKNIQYFGAGTRLSVL.

The chain is built from TRBV19 and TRBJ1-5; 10 positions match TRBD1. The CDR3 loop spans 17 amino acids. CDR1 is LNHDA and CDR2 is SQIVND in the germline V gene (reference sequence). Losses at the gene ends were 6 bases for V and 0 bases for J; bases not matched to a gene: 8. The DNA of the CDR3 is TGTGCCAGTAGATTGACAGGGGGCACTTATAGCAATCAGCCCCAGCATTTT. Amino acids: CASRLTGGTYSNQPQHF.

The rearrangement uses TRBV10-3 and TRBJ1-5; D is undetermined. CDR3 length equals 14 residues. The V end was cut by 6 bases, the J end by 1 base, with 10 bases between. Germline-derived CDR1 and CDR2 are ENHRY and SYGVKD. CDR3 coding DNA: TGTGCCATCAGATCGGAGGGAAGCAATCAGCCCCAGCATTTT. It codes for CAIRSEGSNQPQHF.

This chain uses TRBV18 with TRBJ2-3; 9 nucleotides agree with TRBD1. V lost 6 bases to trimming and J lost 7 bases; unmatched junction nucleotides: 17. Germline assignment: CDR1 KGHSH and CDR2 LQKENI. This CDR3 comprises 17 residues. Written as DNA, the CDR3 is TGTGCCAGCTCCTTCGGACAGGGGAGTACGTTGGTAAATACGCAGTATTTT. Translating it yields CASSFGQGSTLVNTQYF.

This chain joins TRBV28 and TRBJ1-5; weak D call: TRBD1 (6 bases). Looked up from germline, CDR1 is MDHEN and CDR2 is SYDVKM. This CDR3 region has 11 residues. Trimming removed 8 bases from V and 16 bases from J, with 18 bases in between. CDR3 region: CASGAYDRIHF. DNA of the CDR3: TGTGCCAGCGGGGCCTACGACAGGATTCATTTT.